These 10 T cell receptor beta chains share one sample of origin, sequenced in a study of T-cell memory formation after mild COVID-19. TCRdb processed the 5' RACE reads anew with MiXCR; each CDR3 protein has one entry. The sample carries roughly 600,000 distinct CDR3 sequences, around 17% recorded once. The specimen sequenced was PBMCs or a T cell subset sorted from them (not recorded which). These receptors were taken from an adult woman who had mild COVID-19 (a few samples of this study predate the infection). Cell type and time point are not known.

The chain links TRBV27 to TRBJ2-7, with D possibly called TRBD1 or TRBD2 (5 bases each). V was clipped by 9 bases and J by 3 bases, with 18 bases between them. Germline V gene lookup returns CDR1 MNHEY and CDR2 SMNVEV (reference sequence). CDR3 size: 14 residues. For the CDR3, the DNA is TGTGCCAGTCAATCCGGGACGGACCACTACGAGCAGTACTTC. Its translation is CASQSGTDHYEQYF.

A few counts support this clonotype. The chain uses TRBV5-1 and TRBJ2-7; no firm D call. CDR3 length: 13 residues. Germline V gene sequence: CDR1 SGHRS, CDR2 YFSETQ. V was pared by 2 bases and J by 5 bases, with 11 bases between. The CDR3 loop is CASSLTALHEQYF. The CDR3 DNA sequence: TGCGCCAGCAGCTTAACCGCCTTGCACGAGCAGTACTTC.

This clonotype came up a few times. CDR3 sequence reads: CASSDDLTVSTDTQYF. The CDR3 coding sequence is TGTGCCAGCAGTGACGACCTTACAGTTAGCACAGATACGCAGTATTTT. J is TRBJ2-3 and V is TRBV6-6; D is undetermined. Germline V lookup: CDR1 MNHNY, CDR2 SVGAGI (reference sequence). The CDR3 has 16 residues. Trimming shortened V by 5 bases and J by 0 bases, and 15 bases separated the two germline ends.

This clonotype has more than one count but fewer than ten. The chain uses TRBV15 and TRBJ1-5; 7 bases are shared with TRBD1. Per the germline V gene, CDR1 is LNHNV and CDR2 is YYDKDF (reference sequence). V lost 0 bases, J lost 8 bases, and 16 bases stayed unmatched. The CDR3 loop spans 18 amino acids. In nucleotides, the CDR3 is TGTGCCACCAGCAGAGATTGGGGGACAGCCTTTGTCACGAAGCCCCAGCATTTT. Translated, it gives CATSRDWGTAFVTKPQHF. Supplemented by reference TRBV15 and TRBJ1-5, the full variable domain reads DAMVIQNPRYQVTQFGKPVTLSCSQTLNHNVMYWYQQKSSQAPKLLFHYYDKDFNNEADTPDNFQSRRPNTSFCFLDIRSPGLGDTAMYLCATSRDWGTAFVTKPQHFGDGTRLSIL.

The V call is TRBV29-1, the J call TRBJ1-2; D gene ambiguous. The CDR3 has 12 amino acids. Germline lookup yields CDR1 SQVTM and CDR2 ANQGSEA. Trimming took 6 bases from V and 8 from J, leaving 16 bases between them. CDR3 residues: CSVSTAAGGYTF. In nucleotides, the CDR3 is TGCAGCGTCTCCACAGCCGCTGGAGGCTACACCTTC. Based on the CDR3 plus reference TRBV29-1 and TRBJ1-2, the full variable domain is SAVISQKPSRDICQRGTSLTIQCQVDSQVTMMFWYRQQPGQSLTLIATANQGSEATYESGFVIDKFPISRPNLTFSTLTVSNMSPEDSSIYLCSVSTAAGGYTFGSGTRLTVV.

The V gene is TRBV6-5, the J gene TRBJ1-2; maybe TRBD1 (5 bases). Germline V CDR1 and CDR2: MNHEY, SVGAGI. Trimming took 6 bases from V and 6 from J, leaving 11 bases between them. There are 12 residues in the CDR3. The DNA of the CDR3 is TGTGCCAGCAGGCAGGGAACCCATGGCTACACCTTC. Translated: CASRQGTHGYTF.

The table lists this clonotype with a few counts. The V call is TRBV7-3, the J call TRBJ2-1, with D perhaps given as TRBD1 or TRBD2 (5 bases each). The CDR3 totals 17 residues. CDR1 is SGHTA and CDR2 is FQGTGA in the germline V gene. V was pared by 5 bases and J by 1 base, with 18 bases between. For the CDR3, the DNA is TGTGCCAGCAGCCTGGCCCTTGGGACGGGATCCTACAATGAGCAGTTCTTC. It yields the protein CASSLALGTGSYNEQFF.

The V and J genes are TRBV6-2 or TRBV6-3 and TRBJ2-7, with 15 bases fitting TRBD2. The trim removed 4 bases at V and 1 base at J, leaving 5 bases unmatched. Germline loops: CDR1 MNHEY, CDR2 SVGEGT. The CDR3 contains 17 residues. CDR3 region: CASSFRTSGRGSYEQYF. Written as DNA, the CDR3 is TGTGCCAGCAGTTTCCGGACTAGCGGGAGGGGATCCTACGAGCAGTACTTC.

This clonotype was observed a few times. This rearrangement joins TRBV4-1 to TRBJ2-1; D may correspond to TRBD1 or TRBD2 (5 bases each). CDR3 size: 16 residues. Trimming took 3 bases from V and 5 from J, leaving 17 bases between them. Germline V gene data show CDR1 as MGHRA and CDR2 as YSYEKL. CDR3 region: CASSQSPGRHDNEQFF. The DNA for the CDR3 is TGCGCCAGCAGCCAGTCGCCGGGACGGCATGACAATGAGCAGTTCTTC.

The chain couples TRBV7-9 to TRBJ2-1; no clear D gene. V was shortened by 3 bases and J by 0 bases, with 9 bases between the two germline ends. The CDR3 consists of 15 residues. Germline values: CDR1 SEHNR, CDR2 FQNEAQ (reference sequence). The CDR3 coding sequence is TGTGCCAGCAGCTTCGGCGGATTCTCCTACAATGAGCAGTTCTTC. Translated: CASSFGGFSYNEQFF.